This entry lists 12 T cell receptor beta chains sequenced from one sample in a study of CD8 T cells in ankylosing spondylitis. TCRdb fed the 5' RACE reads into MiXCR, producing one record per CDR3 protein. The sample lists 50,000 to 70,000 distinct CDR3 sequences; over 5% were seen once. Sequenced material: synovial fluid, either unsorted or a sorted T cell fraction (not recorded which). The receptors were sampled from a male donor with ankylosing spondylitis.

This clonotype came up many times. The chain has TRBV2 and TRBJ2-2; D ambiguous. Trimming stripped 5 bases from V and 0 bases from J, with 10 bases between. In germline, CDR1 is SNHLY, CDR2 FYNNEI. The CDR3 has 15 residues. The CDR3 is CASSLDRPNTGELFF. DNA of the CDR3: TGTGCCAGCAGTTTGGACCGACCGAACACCGGGGAGCTGTTTTTT.

The chain recombines TRBV12-5 with TRBJ1-4; 7 bases fit TRBD1. From germline, CDR1 is LGHNT and CDR2 FRNRAP. Trimming cost V 5 bases and J 9 bases; bases outside gene matches: 9. The CDR3 spans 14 residues. The CDR3 sequence is CASGDSGTVKKLFF. The CDR3 nucleotides read TGTGCTAGTGGTGACTCCGGGACAGTTAAAAAACTGTTTTTT.

Ten or more counts support this clonotype. This chain links TRBV12-3 or TRBV12-4 with TRBJ2-5; the match to TRBD2 covers 11 bases. This CDR3 spans 15 amino acids. The V and J ends lost 10 bases and 2 bases, in that order; junction bases with no gene match: 9. In DNA form, the CDR3 reads TGTGCCACGGCTTTAGCGGGAGGGTTTCAAGAGACCCAGTACTTC. This encodes CATALAGGFQETQYF.

This clonotype came up a few times. The gene calls are TRBV6-5 and TRBJ2-1, with TRBD2 identical over 14 bases. The germline V gene has CDR1 MNHEY and CDR2 SVGAGI. CDR3 length equals 18 residues. V lost 2 bases and J lost 0; bases outside the gene matches: 3. For the CDR3, the DNA is TGTGCCAGCAGTTACCCCGGGACTAGCGGGAGCTCCTACAATGAGCAGTTCTTC. Encoded protein: CASSYPGTSGSSYNEQFF.

This rearrangement joins TRBV28 to TRBJ2-2; maybe TRBD2 (5 bases). From germline, CDR1 is MDHEN and CDR2 SYDVKM. V was cut by 6 bases and J by 3 bases, with 8 bases left in between. This CDR3 comprises 13 residues. For the CDR3, the DNA is TGTGCCAGCAGACTAGTGCACACCGGGGAGCTGTTTTTT. This gives the protein CASRLVHTGELFF.

This clonotype occurred many times. As DNA, the CDR3 is TGCAGCGGGACTAGCGGGAGAACCTACAATGAGCAGTTCTTC. It encodes CSGTSGRTYNEQFF. The chain has TRBV29-1 and TRBJ2-1; 13 bases are a match to TRBD2. CDR1 is SQVTM and CDR2 is ANQGSEA in the germline V gene. Unmatched junction bases numbered 2, after V lost 7 bases and J lost 2 bases. The CDR3 totals 14 residues.

Many counts were recorded for this clonotype. The chain carries TRBV3-1 and TRBJ2-1; D might be TRBD2 (5 bases). The CDR3 length is 15 residues. Trimming cost V 1 base and J 5 bases, with 12 bases left between them. Germline V gives CDR1 LGHDT, CDR2 YNNKEL (reference sequence). For the CDR3, the DNA is TGTGCCAGCAGCCAAGGGAAAGGGAGAAACAATGAGCAGTTCTTC. It specifies CASSQGKGRNNEQFF.

This clonotype was observed many times. The genes are TRBV20-1 and TRBJ2-1; TRBD1 aligns across 10 bases. The germline V gene has CDR1 DFQATT and CDR2 SNEGSKA (reference sequence). Trimming took 6 bases from V and 2 from J; bases not matched to a gene: 13. The CDR3 totals 17 residues. The CDR3 nucleotides read TGCAGTGCCCACGACAGGGGGCTGTCACCGGCCTACAATGAGCAGTTCTTC. Protein product: CSAHDRGLSPAYNEQFF.

This clonotype ranks as medium-sized. J is TRBJ1-2 and V is TRBV29-1; no reliable D call. Germline V gene lookup returns CDR1 SQVTM and CDR2 ANQGSEA. V dropped 0 bases and J dropped 5 bases, with 13 bases sitting between them. The CDR3 loop spans 14 amino acids. CDR3 in amino acids: CSVEDLATEYGYTF. Written as DNA, the CDR3 is TGCAGCGTTGAAGATCTCGCGACGGAGTATGGCTACACCTTC.

This clonotype was counted a few times. J is TRBJ2-1 and V is TRBV5-4, with D perhaps matching TRBD2 (6 bases). CDR3 length equals 18 residues. CDR1 is SGHNT, CDR2 YYREEE, per germline (reference sequence). Trimming pared 0 bases from V and 4 bases from J, leaving 20 bases between. The CDR3 reads CASSLGNRLGRIYNEQFF. The DNA of the CDR3 is TGTGCCAGCAGCTTGGGTAATCGACTAGGGAGAATTTACAATGAGCAGTTCTTC.

This clonotype has at least ten counts. The V call is TRBV5-6, the J call TRBJ2-1; D unclear. Trimming pared 4 bases from V and 8 bases from J, leaving 13 bases between. The germline CDR1 and CDR2 sequences are SGHDT and YYEEEE. The CDR3 consists of 13 residues. The CDR3 reads CASSSAIGDEQFF. CDR3 DNA: TGTGCCAGCAGCAGTGCCATAGGCGATGAGCAGTTCTTC.

This clonotype was counted only a few times. The V and J genes are TRBV28 and TRBJ2-1; D may be TRBD2 (8 bases). The ends were cut back, 1 base at V and 8 bases at J, with 12 bases in the middle. CDR1 MDHEN and CDR2 SYDVKM come from the germline V gene. The CDR3 loop spans 14 amino acids. The CDR3 sequence is CASSLSGGGDEQFF. In nucleotides, the CDR3 is TGTGCCAGCAGTTTATCGGGAGGGGGCGATGAGCAGTTCTTC. The whole variable domain, remainder taken from reference TRBV28 and TRBJ2-1, is DVKVTQSSRYLVKRTGEKVFLECVQDMDHENMFWYRQDPGLGLRLIYFSYDVKMKEKGDIPEGYSVSREKKERFSLILESASTNQTSMYLCASSLSGGGDEQFFGPGTRLTVL.